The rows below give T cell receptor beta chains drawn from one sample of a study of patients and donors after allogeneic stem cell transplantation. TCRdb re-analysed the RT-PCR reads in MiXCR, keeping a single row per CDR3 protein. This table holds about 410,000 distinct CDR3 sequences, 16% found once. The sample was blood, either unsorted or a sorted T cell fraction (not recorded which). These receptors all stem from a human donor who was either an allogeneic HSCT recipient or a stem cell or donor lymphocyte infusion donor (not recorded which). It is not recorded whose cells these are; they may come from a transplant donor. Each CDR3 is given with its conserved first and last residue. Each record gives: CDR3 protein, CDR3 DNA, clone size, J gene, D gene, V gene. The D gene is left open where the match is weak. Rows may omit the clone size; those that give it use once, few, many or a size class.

cdr3_aa: CASSLDRGASGNTIYF
cdr3_nt: TGTGCCAGCAGCTTAGACAGGGGGGCCTCTGGAAACACCATATATTTT
clone_size: NA
j_call: TRBJ1-3
d_call: TRBD1
v_call: TRBV7-6

cdr3_aa: CASSDETSPSRSELFF
cdr3_nt: TGTGCCAGCAGTGATGAGACTAGCCCGAGTCGCTCGGAGCTGTTTTTT
clone_size: NA
j_call: TRBJ2-2
d_call: TRBD2
v_call: TRBV25-1

cdr3_aa: CASSIGTSGTYNEQFF
cdr3_nt: TGTGCCAGTAGTATAGGAACTAGCGGGACCTACAATGAGCAGTTCTTC
clone_size: NA
j_call: TRBJ2-1
d_call: TRBD2
v_call: TRBV19

cdr3_aa: CASSLQRGHYEQYF
cdr3_nt: TGTGCCAGCAGTTTACAGCGGGGGCACTACGAGCAGTACTTC
clone_size: few
j_call: TRBJ2-7
d_call: TRBD2
v_call: TRBV27

cdr3_aa: CASSYNRDRGLRSYNSPLHF
cdr3_nt: TGTGCCAGCAGTTACAACCGGGACAGGGGGCTGAGGTCCTATAATTCACCCCTCCACTTT
clone_size: NA
j_call: TRBJ1-6
d_call: TRBD1
v_call: TRBV6-2/TRBV6-3

cdr3_aa: CASYPLASVWTDTQYF
cdr3_nt: TGTGCCAGCTACCCCCTAGCGAGTGTTTGGACAGATACGCAGTATTTT
clone_size: NA
j_call: TRBJ2-3
d_call: NA
v_call: TRBV7-8

cdr3_aa: CASSHSGQVYEQYF
cdr3_nt: TGTGCCAGCAGCCACTCGGGACAGGTCTACGAGCAGTACTTC
clone_size: few
j_call: TRBJ2-7
d_call: TRBD1
v_call: TRBV11-2

cdr3_aa: CASSLDRTGSYEQYF
cdr3_nt: TGCGCCAGCAGCTTGGACCGGACCGGCTCCTACGAGCAGTACTTC
clone_size: NA
j_call: TRBJ2-7
d_call: NA
v_call: TRBV5-1

cdr3_aa: CARSGADYGYTF
cdr3_nt: TGTGCCAGAAGCGGGGCCGACTATGGCTACACCTTC
clone_size: NA
j_call: TRBJ1-2
d_call: NA
v_call: TRBV12-3/TRBV12-4

cdr3_aa: CASFRGEGNYGFTF
cdr3_nt: TGTGCCAGCTTTCGGGGCGAGGGGAACTATGGCTTCACCTTC
clone_size: once
j_call: TRBJ1-2
d_call: NA
v_call: TRBV6-1

cdr3_aa: CASRGGVRNNEQFF
cdr3_nt: TGTGCCAGCAGAGGTGGAGTTCGGAACAATGAGCAGTTCTTC
clone_size: few
j_call: TRBJ2-1
d_call: NA
v_call: TRBV3-1

cdr3_aa: CASNPSRGLGYNEQFF
cdr3_nt: TGTGCCAGTAACCCCAGCCGGGGGCTGGGGTACAATGAGCAGTTCTTC
clone_size: few
j_call: TRBJ2-1
d_call: NA
v_call: TRBV19

cdr3_aa: CASSLTLPGSPGELFF
cdr3_nt: TGCGCCAGCAGCTTGACTCTGCCGGGGTCCCCCGGGGAGCTGTTTTTT
clone_size: NA
j_call: TRBJ2-2
d_call: NA
v_call: TRBV5-1

cdr3_aa: CASSDGGGETQYF
cdr3_nt: TGTGCCAGCAGCGACGGGGGAGGGGAGACCCAGTACTTC
clone_size: many
j_call: TRBJ2-5
d_call: TRBD2
v_call: TRBV7-3

cdr3_aa: CASSPRGEGGYTF
cdr3_nt: TGTGCCAGCAGCCCCCGGGGTGAAGGTGGCTACACCTTC
clone_size: NA
j_call: TRBJ1-2
d_call: NA
v_call: TRBV7-3

cdr3_aa: CASSLGQGALDSPLHF
cdr3_nt: TGTGCCAGCAGTTTGGGACAGGGGGCTTTGGATTCACCCCTCCACTTT
clone_size: once
j_call: TRBJ1-6
d_call: TRBD1
v_call: TRBV12-3/TRBV12-4

cdr3_aa: CASSSRNGQQPQHF
cdr3_nt: TGTGCCAGCAGTTCAAGGAATGGACAGCAGCCCCAGCATTTT
clone_size: many
j_call: TRBJ1-5
d_call: NA
v_call: TRBV27

cdr3_aa: CASRAVQGSYEQYF
cdr3_nt: TGTGCCAGCAGGGCCGTTCAAGGGAGCTACGAGCAGTACTTC
clone_size: many
j_call: TRBJ2-7
d_call: NA
v_call: TRBV12-3/TRBV12-4

cdr3_aa: CASSLDPGAGGYEQYF
cdr3_nt: TGCGCCAGCAGCTTGGACCCAGGGGCAGGGGGCTACGAGCAGTACTTC
clone_size: NA
j_call: TRBJ2-7
d_call: TRBD1
v_call: TRBV5-1

cdr3_aa: CASSLGDRSNEKLFF
cdr3_nt: TGCGCCAGCAGCTTGGGGGACAGATCTAATGAAAAACTGTTTTTT
clone_size: once
j_call: TRBJ1-4
d_call: TRBD1
v_call: TRBV5-1

cdr3_aa: CASSYSGLGGYYEQYF
cdr3_nt: TGTGCCAGCAGTTACTCGGGTTTAGGGGGTTACTACGAGCAGTACTTC
clone_size: NA
j_call: TRBJ2-7
d_call: NA
v_call: TRBV6-5

cdr3_aa: CASTFRGAGGYTF
cdr3_nt: TGTGCCAGCACTTTTAGAGGGGCGGGTGGCTACACCTTC
clone_size: few
j_call: TRBJ1-2
d_call: NA
v_call: TRBV12-3/TRBV12-4

cdr3_aa: CASSYSPGLAVYEQFF
cdr3_nt: TGTGCCAGCAGTTACTCACCGGGACTAGCGGTGTATGAGCAGTTCTTC
clone_size: NA
j_call: TRBJ2-1
d_call: TRBD2
v_call: TRBV6-5

cdr3_aa: CASSRPLSEQYF
cdr3_nt: TGTGCCAGCAGTCGTCCCCTCTCCGAGCAGTACTTC
clone_size: many
j_call: TRBJ2-7
d_call: NA
v_call: TRBV12-3/TRBV12-4

cdr3_aa: CASGSQQGAAETQYF
cdr3_nt: TGTGCCAGCGGCTCACAACAGGGGGCGGCGGAGACCCAGTACTTC
clone_size: few
j_call: TRBJ2-5
d_call: NA
v_call: TRBV21-1

cdr3_aa: CASPKGGKDTEAFF
cdr3_nt: TGTGCCAGCCCAAAGGGGGGGAAGGACACTGAAGCTTTCTTT
clone_size: few
j_call: TRBJ1-1
d_call: NA
v_call: TRBV7-9

cdr3_aa: CASSPKRREGVKTQYF
cdr3_nt: TGTGCCAGCAGCCCCAAGAGGCGGGAGGGCGTAAAGACCCAGTACTTC
clone_size: NA
j_call: TRBJ2-5
d_call: TRBD2
v_call: TRBV7-6

cdr3_aa: CASSEGGRADTQYF
cdr3_nt: TGTGCCAGCAGTGAGGGGGGCAGGGCAGATACGCAGTATTTT
clone_size: few
j_call: TRBJ2-3
d_call: NA
v_call: TRBV25-1

cdr3_aa: CASSLGGTGEYEQYF
cdr3_nt: TGCGCCAGCAGCTTGGGAGGGACAGGGGAATACGAGCAGTACTTC
clone_size: NA
j_call: TRBJ2-7
d_call: TRBD1
v_call: TRBV5-1

cdr3_aa: CASSEAGGTDTQYF
cdr3_nt: TGTGCCAGCAGCGAAGCGGGGGGCACAGATACGCAGTATTTT
clone_size: many
j_call: TRBJ2-3
d_call: TRBD2
v_call: TRBV12-3/TRBV12-4

cdr3_aa: CATSEGAVTDTQYF
cdr3_nt: TGTGCCACCAGTGAGGGAGCGGTCACAGATACGCAGTATTTT
clone_size: NA
j_call: TRBJ2-3
d_call: NA
v_call: TRBV24-1

cdr3_aa: CASSPGEQGAEQYF
cdr3_nt: TGTGCCAGCAGTCCCGGGGAACAGGGTGCCGAGCAGTACTTC
clone_size: NA
j_call: TRBJ2-7
d_call: NA
v_call: TRBV25-1

cdr3_aa: CASSSQGPIAKNIQYF
cdr3_nt: TGCGCCAGCAGCTCACAGGGGCCTATAGCCAAAAACATTCAGTACTTC
clone_size: many
j_call: TRBJ2-4
d_call: TRBD1
v_call: TRBV5-1

cdr3_aa: CASRLPGQQNSPLHF
cdr3_nt: TGTGCCAGCAGGCTACCGGGACAGCAAAATTCACCCCTCCACTTT
clone_size: NA
j_call: TRBJ1-6
d_call: TRBD1
v_call: TRBV27

cdr3_aa: CASSLWTSGYSYNEQFF
cdr3_nt: TGTGCCAGCAGCCTCTGGACTAGCGGGTACTCCTACAATGAGCAGTTCTTC
clone_size: NA
j_call: TRBJ2-1
d_call: TRBD2
v_call: TRBV5-5

cdr3_aa: CASSLSQVRHEQYF
cdr3_nt: TGTGCCAGCAGCTTATCGCAGGTGCGACACGAGCAGTACTTC
clone_size: once
j_call: TRBJ2-7
d_call: NA
v_call: TRBV7-2

cdr3_aa: CSAEKVYPYGYTF
cdr3_nt: TGCAGTGCCGAGAAGGTATATCCCTATGGCTACACCTTC
clone_size: NA
j_call: TRBJ1-2
d_call: NA
v_call: TRBV20-1

cdr3_aa: CASSGLAGGQTGELFF
cdr3_nt: TGTGCCAGCAGCGGACTAGCGGGGGGTCAAACCGGGGAGCTGTTTTTT
clone_size: NA
j_call: TRBJ2-2
d_call: TRBD2
v_call: TRBV5-5

cdr3_aa: CASSLFISGANVLTF
cdr3_nt: TGCGCCAGCAGCTTGTTCATCTCTGGGGCCAACGTCCTGACTTTC
clone_size: few
j_call: TRBJ2-6
d_call: NA
v_call: TRBV5-1

cdr3_aa: CASTGTSGWQYF
cdr3_nt: TGTGCCAGCACAGGGACTAGCGGATGGCAGTACTTC
clone_size: few
j_call: TRBJ2-7
d_call: TRBD2
v_call: TRBV6-5

cdr3_aa: CASSNRGTEAFF
cdr3_nt: TGTGCCAGCAGTAACAGGGGAACTGAAGCTTTCTTT
clone_size: few
j_call: TRBJ1-1
d_call: TRBD1
v_call: TRBV6-5

cdr3_aa: CSAPRQGGSYEQYF
cdr3_nt: TGCAGTGCTCCTCGACAGGGGGGTTCCTACGAGCAGTACTTC
clone_size: few
j_call: TRBJ2-7
d_call: TRBD1
v_call: TRBV20-1

cdr3_aa: CSVADLIPVGYTF
cdr3_nt: TGCAGCGTCGCCGACTTAATCCCGGTCGGCTACACCTTC
clone_size: NA
j_call: TRBJ1-2
d_call: NA
v_call: TRBV29-1

cdr3_aa: CASSARLAGVNEQFF
cdr3_nt: TGTGCCAGCAGTGCGCGTCTAGCGGGAGTCAATGAGCAGTTCTTC
clone_size: NA
j_call: TRBJ2-1
d_call: TRBD2
v_call: TRBV6-1

cdr3_aa: CASSLRDRANEQYF
cdr3_nt: TGCGCCAGCAGCTTAAGGGACAGGGCTAACGAGCAGTACTTC
clone_size: NA
j_call: TRBJ2-7
d_call: TRBD1
v_call: TRBV5-1

cdr3_aa: CSARDSLEWGTEAFF
cdr3_nt: TGCAGTGCTAGAGATTCCCTCGAGTGGGGGACTGAAGCTTTCTTT
clone_size: few
j_call: TRBJ1-1
d_call: NA
v_call: TRBV20-1

cdr3_aa: CASSLTPTGVHEQYF
cdr3_nt: TGCGCCAGCAGCTTGACGCCTACAGGGGTCCACGAGCAGTACTTC
clone_size: NA
j_call: TRBJ2-7
d_call: TRBD1
v_call: TRBV5-1

cdr3_aa: CAISESTGAGEQFF
cdr3_nt: TGTGCCATCAGTGAGTCGACGGGAGCCGGTGAGCAGTTCTTC
clone_size: few
j_call: TRBJ2-1
d_call: NA
v_call: TRBV10-3

cdr3_aa: CASSPIAMPDTQYF
cdr3_nt: TGTGCCAGCTCACCAATAGCGATGCCAGATACGCAGTATTTT
clone_size: few
j_call: TRBJ2-3
d_call: NA
v_call: TRBV18

cdr3_aa: CASRDLRDRGIYEQYF
cdr3_nt: TGTGCCAGCAGAGACCTCCGGGACAGGGGAATCTACGAGCAGTACTTC
clone_size: few
j_call: TRBJ2-7
d_call: TRBD1
v_call: TRBV12-3/TRBV12-4

cdr3_aa: CASSLILREGEKLFF
cdr3_nt: TGTGCCAGCAGTTTGATCCTTAGGGAGGGTGAAAAACTGTTTTTT
clone_size: few
j_call: TRBJ1-4
d_call: NA
v_call: TRBV27

cdr3_aa: CASSQGGSMNTEAFF
cdr3_nt: TGTGCCAGCAGCCAAGGCGGCAGCATGAACACTGAAGCTTTCTTT
clone_size: NA
j_call: TRBJ1-1
d_call: NA
v_call: TRBV14

cdr3_aa: CASSPQWEGMNTGELFF
cdr3_nt: TGTGCCAGCAGCCCCCAGTGGGAGGGGATGAACACCGGGGAGCTGTTTTTT
clone_size: few
j_call: TRBJ2-2
d_call: TRBD2
v_call: TRBV9

cdr3_aa: CSAEDRWAFF
cdr3_nt: TGCAGTGCCGAAGACAGGTGGGCTTTCTTT
clone_size: few
j_call: TRBJ1-1
d_call: NA
v_call: TRBV20-1

cdr3_aa: CASSSGQATNEKLFF
cdr3_nt: TGCGCCAGCAGCTCTGGACAGGCAACTAATGAAAAACTGTTTTTT
clone_size: many
j_call: TRBJ1-4
d_call: TRBD1
v_call: TRBV5-1